Below, 20 T cell receptor beta chains from the same sample are listed, as sequenced in a study of T cell repertoires in cytomegalovirus infection. TCRdb independently ran MiXCR on the reads; one entry per CDR3 protein. The sample contains 150,000 to 200,000 distinct CDR3 sequences, 7.5% to 10% of which appear only once. The sample taken for sequencing was PBMCs. The receptors stem from a human donor in good health (CMV status not recorded). Some clones in this sample may be carry-over from other donors' samples.

This clonotype was recorded a few times. V gene TRBV12-3 or TRBV12-4 combines with J gene TRBJ2-5; D is perhaps TRBD1 (6 bases). Deletions cut 2 bases from V and 2 bases from J, with 9 bases between. CDR3 length: 14 residues. The CDR3 coding sequence is TGTGCCAGCAGTTTAAGGGACACACAAGAGACCCAGTACTTC. It encodes CASSLRDTQETQYF.

This clonotype was observed a handful of times. V and J are TRBV6-5 and TRBJ1-2, with 8 bases that match TRBD1. Per germline, CDR1 MNHEY and CDR2 SVGAGI. Unmatched junction bases numbered 6, after V lost 5 bases and J lost 4 bases. There are 14 residues in the CDR3. The CDR3 nucleotides read TGTGCCAGCAGTAGCGGACAGGGAGGCTATGGCTACACCTTC. Protein sequence: CASSSGQGGYGYTF.

The rearrangement links TRBV28 to TRBJ2-1; 7 nucleotides match TRBD2. V dropped 3 bases and J dropped 10; count of bases not matched to a gene: 12. CDR1 and CDR2 (germline): MDHEN, SYDVKM. The CDR3 runs to 15 residues. This chain's CDR3 is CASSLGGGPLGEQFF. The CDR3, as DNA: TGTGCCAGCAGTTTGGGGGGGGGTCCCCTAGGCGAGCAGTTCTTC.

This clonotype showed up just a few times. V is TRBV24-1 and J is TRBJ2-1, with a weak D call TRBD1 (6 bases). This CDR3 has 15 residues. CDR1 and CDR2 (germline): KGHDR, SFDVKD. Trimming pared 3 bases from V and 8 bases from J, leaving 16 bases between. The CDR3 protein is CATSDRGGGVDEQFF. The CDR3, as DNA: TGTGCCACCAGTGATCGAGGGGGTGGCGTAGATGAGCAGTTCTTC.

This clonotype was recorded at least ten times. The chain combines TRBV7-2 with TRBJ2-3; tentatively, D is TRBD1 (5 bases). From germline, CDR1 is SGHTA and CDR2 FQGNSA. The CDR3 is 17 residues long. With 1 base removed from V and 2 bases from J, the gap between germline ends came to 16 bases. The CDR3 spells CASSLGGWGRNTDTQYF. For the CDR3, the DNA is TGTGCCAGCAGCTTAGGTGGGTGGGGCCGAAACACAGATACGCAGTATTTT.

This clonotype was seen many times. V is TRBV11-1 and J is TRBJ2-6, with a weak D call TRBD1 (5 bases). The V gene lost 5 bases and the J gene lost 0 bases, with 26 bases spanning the gap. The CDR3 is made up of 21 amino acids. Per the germline V gene, CDR1 is SGHAT and CDR2 is FQDESV (reference sequence). CDR3 nucleotide sequence: TGTGCCAGCAGCCCTAGGCTCACCGGTGGCAGGGTTACCTCTGGGGCCAACGTCCTGACTTTC. Amino acids: CASSPRLTGGRVTSGANVLTF.

The CDR3 sequence: CASSTGSSGANVLTF. The CDR3 nucleotides are TGTGCCAGCAGTACAGGGTCCTCTGGGGCCAACGTCCTGACTTTC. The V call is TRBV28, the J call TRBJ2-6; the D gene is possibly TRBD1 (6 bases). V lost 5 bases and J 0 bases, leaving 8 bases between the germline ends. The CDR3 is 15 amino acids. The germline gives CDR1 MDHEN, CDR2 SYDVKM.

In its sample, this clonotype was seen many times. V is TRBV20-1 and J is TRBJ1-5; D is ambiguous. Trimming took 6 bases from V and 0 from J, leaving 9 bases between them. Germline V gene lookup returns CDR1 DFQATT and CDR2 SNEGSKA (reference sequence). The CDR3 has 13 amino acids. The CDR3 DNA sequence: TGCAGTGCCGAAGATTATAGCAATCAGCCCCAGCATTTT. Residues: CSAEDYSNQPQHF.

In its sample, this clonotype was seen many times. The rearrangement uses TRBV6-2 or TRBV6-3 and TRBJ2-1; TRBD2 agrees at 13 bases. The length of the CDR3 is 18 residues. Unmatched junction bases numbered 9, after V lost 4 bases and J lost 3 bases. The germline CDR1 and CDR2 sequences are MNHEY and SVGEGT. CDR3 coding DNA: TGTGCCAGCAGTTCCCCTACCGGGACTAGCGGGGTCTACAATGAGCAGTTCTTC. As protein: CASSSPTGTSGVYNEQFF.

This clonotype came up a few times. The rearrangement uses TRBV5-4 and TRBJ2-5, with 10 positions matching TRBD1. The CDR3 runs 15 residues. Trimming took 5 bases from V and 5 from J; bases not matched to a gene: 9. The germline V gene encodes CDR1 SGHNT and CDR2 YYREEE (reference sequence). CDR3 loop: CASRPGTGVSETQYF. CDR3 DNA sequence: TGTGCCAGCAGACCTGGGACAGGGGTTTCGGAGACCCAGTACTTC. The full variable domain, in which reference TRBV5-4 and TRBJ2-5 provide the parts outside the CDR3, is ETGVTQSPTHLIKTRGQQVTLRCSSQSGHNTVSWYQQALGQGPQFIFQYYREEENGRGNFPPRFSGLQFPNYSSELNVNALELDDSALYLCASRPGTGVSETQYFGPGTRLLVL.

This clonotype was seen more than once but under ten times. The rearrangement uses TRBV24-1 and TRBJ2-1; D might be TRBD1 or TRBD2, each matching 5 bases. The CDR3 has 14 amino acids. The germline V gene encodes CDR1 KGHDR and CDR2 SFDVKD. V lost 1 base to trimming and J lost 11 bases, with 14 bases between them. CDR3 residues: CATSDFGRDGQQFF. In nucleotides, the CDR3 is TGTGCCACCAGTGATTTTGGCCGGGACGGTCAGCAGTTCTTC.

The chain recombines TRBV20-1 with TRBJ2-5; 7 nucleotides align to TRBD1. V dropped 5 bases and J dropped 5; count of bases not matched to a gene: 8. Germline CDR1 reads DFQATT; CDR2 reads SNEGSKA (reference sequence). This CDR3 spans 13 amino acids. DNA for the CDR3: TGCAGTGCTGCACGACAGGGTTACGAGACCCAGTACTTC. It codes for CSAARQGYETQYF.

Ten or more counts support this clonotype. V gene TRBV20-1 combines with J gene TRBJ2-7; 12 bases align to TRBD2. Germline V CDR1 and CDR2: DFQATT, SNEGSKA (reference sequence). The CDR3 runs to 18 residues. Losses at the gene ends were 4 bases for V and 0 bases for J; bases not matched to a gene: 13. The CDR3 loop reads CSAKGPSGRVLSSYEQYF. CDR3 sequence (DNA): TGCAGTGCTAAGGGTCCTAGCGGGAGGGTTCTCAGCTCCTACGAGCAGTACTTC.

This clonotype was observed many times. The chain links TRBV7-2 to TRBJ2-2, with 12 bases matching TRBD2. The V gene's germline CDR1 is SGHTA and CDR2 FQGNSA. Trimming cost V 2 bases and J 8 bases; bases outside gene matches: 0. The length of the CDR3 is 14 residues. The CDR3 DNA reads TGTGCCAGCAGCTTACTAGCGGGGGGGGGGGAGCTGTTTTTT. Protein sequence: CASSLLAGGGELFF.

This clonotype was recorded at least ten times. This rearrangement joins TRBV19 to TRBJ2-3; D is perhaps TRBD1 or TRBD2 (5 bases each). With 7 bases removed from V and 3 bases from J, the gap between germline ends came to 17 bases. The CDR3 totals 15 residues. Germline V gene data show CDR1 as LNHDA and CDR2 as SQIVND (reference sequence). CDR3 sequence: CASTARQGGTDTQYF. CDR3 coding DNA: TGTGCCAGTACCGCCCGGCAGGGCGGGACAGATACGCAGTATTTT.

This clonotype is labeled as medium-sized. V is TRBV7-2 and J is TRBJ2-5; the match to TRBD2 covers 8 bases. This CDR3 contains 18 residues. J was trimmed by 1 base and V by 5 bases; bases with no gene match: 15. CDR1 is SGHTA, CDR2 FQGNSA, per germline. The CDR3 DNA reads TGTGCCAGCAGCCTAGACGGGGGGGCTAAGGTGATCCAAGAGACCCAGTACTTC. Protein product: CASSLDGGAKVIQETQYF.

In this sample, this clonotype turned up many times. This chain uses TRBV29-1 with TRBJ2-4, with 12 nucleotides matching TRBD2. The CDR3 loop spans 16 amino acids. V shed 4 bases, J shed 5 bases, and the junction held 9 bases outside the gene matches. Germline CDR1 and CDR2: SQVTM and ANQGSEA. The CDR3 reads CSVAASGGAGQNIQYF. CDR3 nucleotides: TGCAGCGTTGCGGCTAGCGGGGGGGCTGGGCAAAACATTCAGTACTTC.

The V gene is TRBV28, the J gene TRBJ1-5; 7 bases agree with TRBD1. The CDR3 has 15 amino acids. Germline V CDR1 and CDR2: MDHEN, SYDVKM. The trim removed 8 bases at V and 3 bases at J, leaving 10 bases unmatched. The CDR3 loop is CASLGTVWINQPQHF. Here the CDR3 DNA reads TGTGCCAGCCTCGGGACAGTGTGGATCAATCAGCCCCAGCATTTT.

The chain combines TRBV5-4 with TRBJ2-5; D unresolved. Germline V gene data show CDR1 as SGHNT and CDR2 as YYREEE (reference sequence). This CDR3 has 15 amino acids. Trimming left V 2 bases short and J 4 bases short, with 15 bases between. CDR3: CASSFRPPRRETQYF. The CDR3 DNA is TGTGCCAGCAGCTTCCGGCCCCCGAGGCGAGAGACCCAGTACTTC.

This clonotype showed up just a few times. The chain has TRBV28 and TRBJ1-1; the D gene is possibly TRBD1 (5 bases). Trimming removed 6 bases at V and 4 bases at J, with 21 bases between. The CDR3 length is 16 residues. Germline V gene lookup returns CDR1 MDHEN and CDR2 SYDVKM. CDR3 sequence: CASRRHGGAGGTEAFF. CDR3 bases: TGTGCCAGCAGACGTCATGGGGGAGCTGGAGGCACTGAAGCTTTCTTT.